This TCR beta chain was observed in a study of beta chain features in type 1 diabetes. The ends were cut back, 2 bases at V and 4 bases at J, with 15 bases in the middle. The germline V gene encodes CDR1 MNHNY and CDR2 SVGAGI (reference sequence). The CDR3 covers 15 residues. Purities in excess of 95% were seen in all sorted populations. What was sequenced were expressed TCRB transcripts, since all of the isolated RNA had been reverse transcribed. Measured with immunoSEQ multiplex PCR; TCRdb has only the in-frame clones, and not every one. This sample has roughly 260,000 clones; approximately 11% occur once, and the top ten carry more than 0.015%. The study's findings and limits: Overrepresentation of cells with high TCR expression could result from cDNA sequencing. Among all four CD4+ subsets, Type 1 diabetes patients had TCRB CDR3s that were moderately but significantly shorter.

Comment on this clone: No antigen is known for it.

The clonotype originates from a man between 25 and 39 years old with type 1 diabetes. Sequencing used naive CD4+ T cells from blood. The rearrangement uses TRBV6-6 and TRBJ2-7; tentative D call: TRBD1 (5 bases). In DNA form, the CDR3 reads TGTGCCAGCAGTTACACGGCCAGGGTAGGATACGAGCAGTACTTC. Its protein product is CASSYTARVGYEQYF.